The rows below give T cell receptor beta chains drawn from one sample of a study of cytomegalovirus exposure and HLA in healthy donors. Repertoires were generated with immunoSEQ multiplex PCR, while TCRdb's copy carries only in-frame clones and drops some. This sample has around 170,000 clones; over 70% occur once, and the top ten carry 3% to 4%. Sequences were obtained from PBMCs. All receptors come from a man between 45 and 60 years old in good health and CMV-seronegative. The CDR3 runs from the conserved cysteine through the conserved F or W. D genes are given only for firm matches. Clone size appears in some rows only: once, few, many, or a class for an expanded clone.

clone size | D gene | J gene | V gene | CDR3 protein | CDR3 DNA
- | - | TRBJ1-1 | TRBV6-5 | CASRGGLEAFF | TGTGCCAGCAGGGGGGGGTTGGAAGCTTTCTTT
few | - | TRBJ1-2 | TRBV9 | CASSVGLDTANYGYTF | TGTGCCAGCAGCGTAGGGTTGGACACCGCCAACTATGGCTACACCTTC
few | TRBD2 | TRBJ2-3 | TRBV2 | CASSGLAGTQYF | TGTGCCAGCAGTGGACTAGCCGGCACGCAGTATTTT
- | TRBD1 | TRBJ2-5 | TRBV5-1 | CASSSGGPPETQYF | TGCGCCAGCAGCTCAGGGGGACCGCCAGAGACCCAGTACTTC
- | - | TRBJ1-1 | TRBV27 | CASSLRPGTEAFF | TGTGCCAGCAGTTTAAGGCCGGGGACTGAAGCTTTCTTT
few | TRBD2 | TRBJ2-7 | TRBV4-1 | CASSPERGVTYEQYF | TGCGCCAGCAGCCCTGAGCGGGGGGTTACCTACGAGCAGTACTTC
- | TRBD1 | TRBJ1-1 | TRBV5-4 | CASSPGQGKHTEAFF | TGTGCCAGCAGCCCGGGACAGGGGAAGCACACTGAAGCTTTCTTT
- | - | TRBJ2-1 | TRBV19 | CASSTAGVYEQFF | TGTGCCAGTAGTACCGCAGGGGTCTACGAGCAGTTCTTC
- | TRBD1 | TRBJ1-1 | TRBV7-2 | CASSLGQGNTEAFF | TGTGCCAGCAGCTTGGGACAGGGTAACACTGAAGCTTTCTTT
few | TRBD1 | TRBJ1-2 | TRBV5-1 | CASSSGTGAYGYTF | TGCGCCAGCAGCTCCGGGACAGGGGCCTATGGCTACACCTTC
- | - | TRBJ2-2 | TRBV6-1 | CASEGGEFTGELFF | TGTGCCAGCGAAGGGGGAGAATTCACCGGGGAGCTGTTTTTT
- | - | TRBJ1-2 | TRBV5-5 | CASSLDPSIYDGYTF | TGTGCCAGCAGCTTGGACCCTTCGATCTATGATGGCTACACCTTC
- | - | TRBJ2-1 | TRBV5-5 | CASSLRLAVYNEQFF | TGTGCCAGCAGCTTGAGGCTAGCTGTGTACAATGAGCAGTTCTTC
few | - | TRBJ1-3 | TRBV29-1 | CSVEESAGNTIYF | TGCAGCGTTGAAGAGAGCGCTGGAAACACCATATATTTT
- | TRBD1 | TRBJ1-1 | TRBV2 | CASSEGTGLNTEAFF | TGTGCCAGCAGTGAGGGGACAGGTTTGAACACTGAAGCTTTCTTT
- | TRBD1 | TRBJ1-2 | TRBV9 | CASSVAGGGASGYGYTF | TGTGCCAGCAGCGTAGCTGGAGGGGGCGCTTCGGGCTATGGCTACACCTTC